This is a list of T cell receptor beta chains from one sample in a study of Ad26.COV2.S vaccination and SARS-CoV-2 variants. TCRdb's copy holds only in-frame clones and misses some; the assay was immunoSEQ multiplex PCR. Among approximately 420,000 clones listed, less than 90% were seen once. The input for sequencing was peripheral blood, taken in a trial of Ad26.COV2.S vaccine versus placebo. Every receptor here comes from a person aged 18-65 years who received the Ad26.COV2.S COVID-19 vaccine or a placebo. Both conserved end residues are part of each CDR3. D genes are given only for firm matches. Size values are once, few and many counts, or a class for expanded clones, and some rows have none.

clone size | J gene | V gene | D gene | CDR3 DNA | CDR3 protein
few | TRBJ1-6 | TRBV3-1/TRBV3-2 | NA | TGTGCCAGCAGCCAAGAGGGTGGGATTTCCCTCCACTTT | CASSQEGGISLHF
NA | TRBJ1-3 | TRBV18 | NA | TGTGCCAGCTCACAAGGGAGTTCTGGAAACACCATATATTTT | CASSQGSSGNTIYF
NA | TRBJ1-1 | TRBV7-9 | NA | TGTGCCAGCACGGAGATAACAGGACTAATGAACACTGAAGCTTTCTTT | CASTEITGLMNTEAFF
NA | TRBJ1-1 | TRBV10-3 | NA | TGTGCCATAAAGGGGGGGGAACTTCTGCGTGGGAACACTGAAGCTTTCTTT | CAIKGGELLRGNTEAFF
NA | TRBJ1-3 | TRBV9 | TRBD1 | TGTGCCAGCAGCGTCCTGACAGGGGGAAACACCATATATTTT | CASSVLTGGNTIYF
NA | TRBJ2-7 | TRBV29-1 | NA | TGCAGCGTTCAAGCAGGGTACCACGAGCAGTACTTC | CSVQAGYHEQYF
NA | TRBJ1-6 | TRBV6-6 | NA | TGTGCCAGCAGCCCATTTAGCTCCTATAATTCACCCCTCCACTTT | CASSPFSSYNSPLHF
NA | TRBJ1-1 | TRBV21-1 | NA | TGTGCCAGCAGCAAGCATAAGCGGGTCACTGAAGCTTTCTTT | CASSKHKRVTEAFF
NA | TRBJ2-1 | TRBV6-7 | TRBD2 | TGTGCCAGCAGCCTCCGACCCGGGACTAGCGGGGGTAGCTCCTACAATGAGCAGTTCTTC | CASSLRPGTSGGSSYNEQFF
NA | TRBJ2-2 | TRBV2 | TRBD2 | TGTGCCAGCAGTGAAACTAGCGGGGGCACCGGGGAGCTGTTTTTT | CASSETSGGTGELFF
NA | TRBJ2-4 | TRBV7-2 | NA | TGTGCCAGCAGCCCGGTGGGTAAAAACATTCAGTACTTC | CASSPVGKNIQYF
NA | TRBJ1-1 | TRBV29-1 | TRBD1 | TGCAGCGTTCGAGCAAGACAGGGGGCAAACACTGAAGCTTTCTTT | CSVRARQGANTEAFF
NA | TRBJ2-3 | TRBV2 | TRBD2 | TGTGCCAGCAGTGAGGGGTTAGCGGGGGGTTCCGATACGCAGTATTTT | CASSEGLAGGSDTQYF
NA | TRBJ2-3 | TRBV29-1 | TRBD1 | TGCAGCGCACTTCTGGACAGGGGGCTGACAGATACGCAGTATTTT | CSALLDRGLTDTQYF
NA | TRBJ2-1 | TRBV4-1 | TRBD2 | TGCGCCAGCAGCCAAGATGGAAGTAGCGGGGGATACAATGAGCAGTTCTTC | CASSQDGSSGGYNEQFF
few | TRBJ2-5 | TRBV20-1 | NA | TGCAGTGCTAGTTCTAGGGAGACCCAGTACTTC | CSASSRETQYF
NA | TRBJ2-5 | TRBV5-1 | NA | TGCGCCAGCAGCTTCCAAGAGACCCAGTACTTC | CASSFQETQYF
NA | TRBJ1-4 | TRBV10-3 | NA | TGTGCCATCAGTGAGTCGAGAGAACAAGGCAACGAAAAACTGTTTTTT | CAISESREQGNEKLFF
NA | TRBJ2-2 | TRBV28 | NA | TGTGCCAGCAGTTTCAGGTGGTACAAGGCCACCGGGGAGCTGTTTTTT | CASSFRWYKATGELFF
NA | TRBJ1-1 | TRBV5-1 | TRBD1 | TGCGCCAGCAGCTTCAGGGGGCAGGGCACTGAAGCTTTCTTT | CASSFRGQGTEAFF
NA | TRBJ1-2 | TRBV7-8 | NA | TGTGCCAGCAGCTCCACGGAGGGGTTCTATGGCTACACCTTC | CASSSTEGFYGYTF
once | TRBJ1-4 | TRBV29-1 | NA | TGCAGCGTTGAACGGGGTGGGCTGTTTTTT | CSVERGGLFF
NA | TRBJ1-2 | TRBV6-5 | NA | TGTGCCGCCACTGGGGGCTATGGCTACACCTTC | CAATGGYGYTF
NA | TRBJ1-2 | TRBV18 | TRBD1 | TGTGCCAGCTCACCGTACGGACAGGAGGAGTATGGCTACACCTTC | CASSPYGQEEYGYTF
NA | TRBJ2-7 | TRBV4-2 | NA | TGTGCCAGCAGCCAAGAGGACAGAGGGTACGAGCAGTACTTC | CASSQEDRGYEQYF
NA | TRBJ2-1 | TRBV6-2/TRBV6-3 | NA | TGTGCCAGCAGTTACCCCCCCAGCGAAGTGTTGGGTAATGAGCAGTTCTTC | CASSYPPSEVLGNEQFF
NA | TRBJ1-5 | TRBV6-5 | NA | TGTGCCAGCAGTTACTCGGACAGACCCAATCAGCCCCAGCATTTT | CASSYSDRPNQPQHF
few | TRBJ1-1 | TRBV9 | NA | TGTGCCAGCAGCGGCCCCGGGACAAACACTGAAGCTTTCTTT | CASSGPGTNTEAFF
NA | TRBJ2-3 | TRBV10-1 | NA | TGCGCCAGCGCCGATCCAGGCACAGATACGCAGTATTTT | CASADPGTDTQYF
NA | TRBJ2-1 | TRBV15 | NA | TGTGCCACCAGCAGAGAGATCAGCAATGAGCAGTTCTTC | CATSREISNEQFF
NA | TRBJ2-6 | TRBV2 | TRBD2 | TGTGCCAGCAGCCCCATAGCGGGGGAAAGCCTTCGCTCTGGGGCCAACGTCCTGACTTTC | CASSPIAGESLRSGANVLTF
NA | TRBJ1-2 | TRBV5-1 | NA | TGCGCCAGCAGCTTGGGGCAGGGCGAACATGGCTACACCTTC | CASSLGQGEHGYTF
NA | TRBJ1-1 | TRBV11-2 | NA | TGTGCCAGCAGCTTTCCCAACACTGAAGCTTTCTTT | CASSFPNTEAFF
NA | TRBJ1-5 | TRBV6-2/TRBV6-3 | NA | TGTGCCAGCAGTTCACAGGGAAATCAGCCCCAGCATTTT | CASSSQGNQPQHF
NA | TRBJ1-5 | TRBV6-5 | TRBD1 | TGTGCCAGCAGTCGGAGACAGGGGAGCAATCAGCCCCAGCATTTT | CASSRRQGSNQPQHF
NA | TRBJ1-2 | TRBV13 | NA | TGTGCCAGCAGCTTAGTACAGGGCCTAAACTATGGCTACACCTTC | CASSLVQGLNYGYTF
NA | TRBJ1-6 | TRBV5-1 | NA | TGCGCCAGCAGCCCGGGCCCTCCAGGATCACCCCTCCACTTT | CASSPGPPGSPLHF
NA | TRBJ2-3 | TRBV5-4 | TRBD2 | TGTGCCAGCAGCTTGCGGGGACTAGCGGGGGGGACCACAGATACGCAGTATTTT | CASSLRGLAGGTTDTQYF
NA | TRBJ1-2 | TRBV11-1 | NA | TGTGCCAGCAGCCTTTGGGACCGCTCGGGCTACACCTTC | CASSLWDRSGYTF
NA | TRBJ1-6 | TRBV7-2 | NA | TGTGCCAGCAGTTCAAGTGCAGGCTGGGGATCACCCCTCCACTTT | CASSSSAGWGSPLHF
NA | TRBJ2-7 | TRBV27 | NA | TGTGCCAGCAGTTTAGGGACGGGAGAGCAGTACTTC | CASSLGTGEQYF
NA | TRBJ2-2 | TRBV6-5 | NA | TGTGCCAGCAGTTTACAGGTGAACACCGGGGAGCTGTTTTTT | CASSLQVNTGELFF
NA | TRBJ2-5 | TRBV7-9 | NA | TGTGCCAGCAGCTTACAGGGGTTATCGGAGACCCAGTACTTC | CASSLQGLSETQYF
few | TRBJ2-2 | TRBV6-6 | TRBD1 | TGTGCCAGCAGTGGGACAGGAGGCGGGGGGGAGCTGTTTTTT | CASSGTGGGGELFF
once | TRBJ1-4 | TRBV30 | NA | TGTGCCTGGAGTGTACTCTTTGGTGAAAAACTGTTTTTT | CAWSVLFGEKLFF
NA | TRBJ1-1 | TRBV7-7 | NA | TGTGCCAGCAGCTTAGGGATGAACACTGAAGCTTTCTTT | CASSLGMNTEAFF
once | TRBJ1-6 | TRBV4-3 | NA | TGCGCCAGCAGCCAAGACCGAGAACGAGCCCTCCACTTT | CASSQDRERALHF
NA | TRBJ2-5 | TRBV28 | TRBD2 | TGTGCCAGCAGTTTCGGCGGGGGGATTCAAGAGACCCAGTACTTC | CASSFGGGIQETQYF
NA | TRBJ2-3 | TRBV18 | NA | TGTGCCAGCTCACAGGGAAGGAGCACAGATACGCAGTATTTT | CASSQGRSTDTQYF
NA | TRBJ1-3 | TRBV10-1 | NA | TGCGCCAGCCGGGCCGGGGCTGGAAACACCATATATTTT | CASRAGAGNTIYF
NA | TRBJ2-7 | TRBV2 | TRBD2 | TGTGCCAGCTCTAGCGGTAGCTCCTACGAGCAGTACTTC | CASSSGSSYEQYF
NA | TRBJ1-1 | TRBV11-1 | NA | TGTGCCAGCAGCTCCCACAGACAGAACACTGAAGCTTTCTTT | CASSSHRQNTEAFF
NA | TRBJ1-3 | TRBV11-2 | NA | TGTGCCAGCAGCACAGGAAACACCATATATTTT | CASSTGNTIYF
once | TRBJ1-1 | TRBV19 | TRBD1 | TGTGCCAGTAGCTTCGACAGGGCGGGCACTGAAGCTTTCTTT | CASSFDRAGTEAFF
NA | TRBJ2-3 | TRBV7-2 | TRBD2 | TGTGCCAGCAGCTTAGTTGCGGGGGACTCAGATACGCAGTATTTT | CASSLVAGDSDTQYF
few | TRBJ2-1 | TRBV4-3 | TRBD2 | TGCGCCAGCAGCCAAGATAGTAGCGGGGGGATCTCCTACAATGAGCAGTTCTTC | CASSQDSSGGISYNEQFF
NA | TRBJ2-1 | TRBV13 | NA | TGTGCCAGCAGCTCCGGGGCAGGCCCCGAAGATGAGCAGTTCTTC | CASSSGAGPEDEQFF